Presented here are 19 T cell receptor beta chains from one specimen sequenced in a study of cytomegalovirus exposure and HLA in healthy donors. Use of 60 Vbeta and 13 Jbeta primers characterized the PCR. Assay used: immunoSEQ multiplex PCR; TCRdb lists only in-frame clones, some missing. The table shows 150,000 to 200,000 clones, with under 70% occurring only once. Sequenced: PBMCs. Receptors originate from a woman in her 40s in good health and CMV-seropositive.

The rearrangement joins TRBV19 to TRBJ1-1, with D maybe TRBD1 (5 bases). The CDR3 consists of 12 residues. Germline assignment: CDR1 LNHDA and CDR2 SQIVND (reference sequence). V lost 6 bases and J lost 2, with 7 bases in between. The CDR3 reads CASRTGNTEAFF. In nucleotides, the CDR3 is TGTGCCAGTAGAACAGGTAACACTGAAGCTTTCTTT.

This clone has only a few counts. The chain is built from TRBV27 and TRBJ2-7, with TRBD2 matching 10 bases. Germline trimming cut 5 bases from V and 0 bases from J; bases unmatched to any gene: 7. The germline V gene encodes CDR1 MNHEY and CDR2 SMNVEV (reference sequence). There are 16 residues in the CDR3. CDR3 amino acids: CASSPTSGASSYEQYF. CDR3 in DNA: TGTGCCAGCAGTCCAACTAGCGGGGCAAGCTCCTACGAGCAGTACTTC.

The rearrangement uses TRBV7-9 and TRBJ2-3, with D unclear. CDR3 length equals 12 residues. The germline CDR1 and CDR2 sequences are SEHNR and FQNEAQ (reference sequence). The V end lost 0 bases, the J end lost 6 bases, and 4 bases lay between the germline ends. The DNA for the CDR3 is TGTGCCAGCAGCTTAGCAGCGGATACGCAGTATTTT. Protein: CASSLAADTQYF.

The V and J genes are TRBV7-2 and TRBJ1-4, with 8 positions matching TRBD1. Trimming at V came to 3 bases and at J to 7 bases, leaving 1 base not matched to a gene. CDR1 and CDR2 (germline): SGHTA, FQGNSA. This CDR3 has 13 amino acids. CDR3 region: CASSFDRGEKLFF. The CDR3 region has the DNA TGTGCCAGCAGCTTCGACAGGGGTGAAAAACTGTTTTTT.

This chain connects TRBV19 to TRBJ2-7; TRBD1 agrees at 7 bases. Germline V gene lookup returns CDR1 LNHDA and CDR2 SQIVND (reference sequence). The ends lost 3 bases at V and 4 bases at J; junction bases unmatched: 12. The CDR3 covers 16 residues. The CDR3 sequence is CASSINEGAVSYEQYF. CDR3 nucleotide sequence: TGTGCCAGTAGTATTAATGAGGGGGCGGTCAGTTACGAGCAGTACTTC.

The chain links TRBV4-3 to TRBJ2-2; weak D call: TRBD1 (6 bases). The CDR3 has 15 residues. Germline V lookup: CDR1 LGHNA, CDR2 YSLEER. Trimming took off 3 bases at V and 6 bases at J, with 14 bases between the two ends. The CDR3 is CASSHSQGLAGELFF. In DNA form, the CDR3 reads TGCGCCAGCAGCCACTCACAGGGCTTGGCCGGGGAGCTGTTTTTT.

This chain links TRBV18 with TRBJ2-7, with a tentative D call TRBD1 (7 bases). CDR3 length equals 15 residues. With 5 bases removed from V and 5 bases from J, the gap between germline ends came to 19 bases. Germline V gives CDR1 KGHSH, CDR2 LQKENI. In DNA, the CDR3 is TGTGCCAGCTCAGGCCTGGCAGGGGGAGGCGACGAGCAGTACTTC. The encoded protein is CASSGLAGGGDEQYF.

This chain uses TRBV12-5 with TRBJ1-1; TRBD1 matches at 8 bases. CDR3 size: 13 residues. With V trimmed by 5 bases and J by 4 bases, 3 bases remained unmatched. Germline CDR1 reads LGHNT; CDR2 reads FRNRAP. CDR3 coding DNA: TGTGCTAGTGGTGACAGGGGCGTCACTGAAGCTTTCTTT. It encodes CASGDRGVTEAFF.

V is TRBV2 and J is TRBJ1-2; D uncertain. The CDR3 is 12 amino acids. Trimming took 6 bases from V and 2 from J, leaving 7 bases between them. The germline gives CDR1 SNHLY, CDR2 FYNNEI. CDR3: CASRALNYGYTF. In nucleotides, the CDR3 is TGTGCCAGCAGGGCCTTAAACTATGGCTACACCTTC. The complete variable domain, with remaining parts taken from reference TRBV2 and TRBJ1-2, reads EPEVTQTPSHQVTQMGQEVILRCVPISNHLYFYWYRQILGQKVEFLVSFYNNEISEKSEIFDDQFSVERPDGSNFTLKIRSTKLEDSAMYFCASRALNYGYTFGSGTRLTVV.

The chain has TRBV9 and TRBJ1-4; D not resolved. Germline V gene sequence: CDR1 SGDLS, CDR2 YYNGEE. This CDR3 region has 15 residues. Trimming stripped 0 bases from V and 3 bases from J, with 9 bases between. CDR3 loop: CASSVATQANEKLFF. The CDR3 DNA sequence: TGTGCCAGCAGCGTAGCTACGCAGGCTAATGAAAAACTGTTTTTT.

The chain carries TRBV7-2 and TRBJ1-3; 10 bases agree with TRBD1. The CDR3 spans 17 residues. Losses at the gene ends were 5 bases for V and 1 base for J; bases not matched to a gene: 8. Germline CDR1 reads SGHTA; CDR2 reads FQGNSA. The CDR3: CASSLDRGLKSGNTIYF. The CDR3 DNA reads as TGTGCCAGCAGCCTAGACAGGGGGCTAAAATCTGGAAACACCATATATTTT. The full variable domain, in which reference TRBV7-2 and TRBJ1-3 provide the parts outside the CDR3, is GAGVSQSPSNKVTEKGKDVELRCDPISGHTALYWYRQSLGQGLEFLIYFQGNSAPDKSGLPSDRFSAERTGGSVSTLTIQRTQQEDSAVYLCASSLDRGLKSGNTIYFGEGSWLTVV.

The chain uses TRBV30 and TRBJ2-7, with D perhaps matching TRBD1 (5 bases). From germline, CDR1 is GTSNPN and CDR2 SVGIG (reference sequence). V was trimmed by 4 bases and J by 5 bases, leaving 18 bases between them. The CDR3 is made up of 14 amino acids. The CDR3 DNA reads as TGTGCCTGGACCGACCATAAGGACAACAACGAGCAGTACTTC. Its translation is CAWTDHKDNNEQYF.

This rearrangement joins TRBV5-1 to TRBJ2-7; D may be TRBD1 (5 bases). V lost 1 base, J lost 2 bases, and 16 bases lay in between. This CDR3 is 16 amino acids long. Germline V lookup: CDR1 SGHRS, CDR2 YFSETQ. CDR3 sequence (DNA): TGCGCCAGCAGCTTGAGATTTGGACAAACTACCTACGAGCAGTACTTC. This sequence encodes CASSLRFGQTTYEQYF.

The gene calls are TRBV7-8 and TRBJ1-1; tentatively, D is TRBD1 (5 bases). Germline V gives CDR1 SGHVS, CDR2 FQNEAQ. Deletions cut 0 bases from V and 4 bases from J, with 9 bases between. The CDR3 is 14 residues long. The CDR3 protein is CASSLAEGFTEAFF. The DNA of the CDR3 is TGTGCCAGCAGCTTAGCGGAGGGGTTCACTGAAGCTTTCTTT.

The chain carries TRBV7-3 and TRBJ2-3; 9 nucleotides agree with TRBD2. V gave up 1 base and J gave up 1 base; unmatched junction bases: 6. Germline values: CDR1 SGHTA, CDR2 FQGTGA. The CDR3 runs 17 residues. The CDR3 protein is CASSLSGGVSGTDTQYF. The CDR3 DNA reads TGTGCCAGCAGCTTAAGCGGGGGGGTATCTGGCACAGATACGCAGTATTTT.

This clone has only one observation. The chain links TRBV9 to TRBJ2-3; 8 nucleotides agree with TRBD1. This CDR3 has 15 residues. Germline V gene sequence: CDR1 SGDLS, CDR2 YYNGEE. V lost 1 base, J lost 0 bases, and 1 base stayed unmatched. Written as DNA, the CDR3 is TGTGCCAGCAGCGTACAGGGGGCAAGCACAGATACGCAGTATTTT. Protein: CASSVQGASTDTQYF.

CDR3 loop: CASRSGLAGVGGDTGELFF. CDR3 DNA sequence: TGCGCCAGCAGGAGCGGACTAGCGGGAGTCGGGGGGGACACCGGGGAGCTGTTTTTT. This sequence joins TRBV5-1 and TRBJ2-2; 13 bases are shared with TRBD2. CDR3 length: 19 amino acids. Trimming removed 5 bases from V and 3 bases from J; junction bases left unmatched: 13. CDR1 is SGHRS, CDR2 YFSETQ, per germline.

The gene calls are TRBV7-2 and TRBJ2-1; 15 positions agree with TRBD2. CDR1 and CDR2 from the germline V gene are SGHTA and FQGNSA. Trimming removed 6 bases from V and 5 bases from J; junction bases left unmatched: 8. This CDR3 has 17 residues. The CDR3 spells CASSWTSGGAGNNEQFF. The DNA of the CDR3 is TGTGCCAGCAGTTGGACTAGCGGGGGGGCCGGGAACAATGAGCAGTTCTTC.

The genes are TRBV5-5 and TRBJ2-3, with D perhaps TRBD2 (5 bases). With 4 bases removed from V and 2 bases from J, the gap between germline ends came to 14 bases. Germline V gene lookup returns CDR1 SGHKS and CDR2 YYEKEE (reference sequence). This CDR3 is built from 15 residues. The CDR3 bases are TGTGCCAGCAGCCTCCTCGGGGTTTACACAGATACGCAGTATTTT. Residues: CASSLLGVYTDTQYF.